This record looks at one T cell receptor (beta chain) sequence and its context. The repertoire was sequenced with immunoSEQ multiplex PCR; TCRdb's copy has only in-frame clones and lacks some. Of approximately 150,000 clones in the sample, approximately 82% were seen once. This specimen belongs to a study of blood T cell repertoires in COVID-19. Background on the study: Spain, Italy and the United States supplied samples that represented acute and convalescent COVID-19. In each case, the material was cDNA or gDNA derived from T cells, B-cell-depleted T cells, or PBMCs.

The germline gives CDR1 SEHNR, CDR2 FQNEAQ (reference sequence). With 0 bases removed from V and 1 base from J, the gap between germline ends came to 9 bases. The CDR3 sequence is 15 residues long. V usage is TRBV7-9 and J usage is TRBJ1-1, with D possibly being TRBD1 (6 bases). Sequencing was done on a sample of peripheral blood. The source of this sequence is a man between 65 and 85 years old who had recovered from COVID-19. The CDR3 loop reads CASSLAGQWNTEAFF. CDR3 sequence (DNA): TGTGCCAGCAGCTTAGCGGGACAATGGAACACTGAAGCTTTCTTT.